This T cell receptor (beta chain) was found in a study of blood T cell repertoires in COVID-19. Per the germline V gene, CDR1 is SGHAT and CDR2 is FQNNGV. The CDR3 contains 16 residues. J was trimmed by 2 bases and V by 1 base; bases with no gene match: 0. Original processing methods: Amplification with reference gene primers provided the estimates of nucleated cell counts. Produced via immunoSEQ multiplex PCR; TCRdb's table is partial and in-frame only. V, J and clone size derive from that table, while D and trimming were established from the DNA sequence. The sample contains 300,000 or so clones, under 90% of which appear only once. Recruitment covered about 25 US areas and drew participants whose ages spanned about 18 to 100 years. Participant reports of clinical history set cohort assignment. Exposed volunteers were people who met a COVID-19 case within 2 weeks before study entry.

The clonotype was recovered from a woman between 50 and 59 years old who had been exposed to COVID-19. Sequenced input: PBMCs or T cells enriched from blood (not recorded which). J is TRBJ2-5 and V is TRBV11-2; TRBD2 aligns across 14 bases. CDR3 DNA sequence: TGTGCCAGCAGCTTAGGGACTAGCGGGGGGCAAGAGACCCAGTACTTC. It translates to CASSLGTSGGQETQYF.